A selection of T cell receptor beta chains follows, all from one sample in a study of CD4+ T cells in melanoma. Profiling relied on immunoSEQ multiplex PCR, and the TCRdb table lists in-frame clones only, not all of them. The sample contains more than 20,000 clones, 78% of which appear only once. Source of these receptors: a human donor with melanoma. Each CDR3 is given with its conserved first and last residue. Each record gives: D gene, V gene, clone size, J gene, CDR3 protein, CDR3 DNA. A D gene is named only where the DNA matches it firmly. Some rows mark clone size as missing; the rest say once, few, many or name a class of expanded clone.

-	TRBV15	-	TRBJ2-1	CATSRGGIEGYNEQFF	TGTGCCACCAGCAGAGGAGGGATCGAAGGCTACAATGAGCAGTTCTTC
-	TRBV5-4	-	TRBJ2-3	CASSLEAYLTEDTQYF	TGTGCCAGCAGCTTGGAAGCCTACCTCACGGAAGATACGCAGTATTTT
-	TRBV6-4	-	TRBJ1-2	CASSVPRDNKNYGYTF	TGTGCCAGCAGTGTCCCCAGGGACAATAAGAACTATGGCTACACCTTC
-	TRBV21-1	-	TRBJ2-4	CASSEQGLAKNIQYF	TGTGCCAGCAGCGAACAGGGTTTAGCCAAAAACATTCAGTACTTC
-	TRBV10-3	-	TRBJ1-6	CAIRMTGQNSPLHF	TGTGCCATCAGAATGACAGGTCAGAATTCACCCCTCCACTTT
-	TRBV13	-	TRBJ1-1	CASSGHLADTEAFF	TGTGCCAGCAGCGGACACTTAGCGGACACTGAAGCTTTCTTT
TRBD1	TRBV9	-	TRBJ2-2	CASSVGGAGGAQTGELFF	TGTGCCAGCAGCGTAGGTGGGGCAGGGGGCGCACAAACCGGGGAGCTGTTTTTT
TRBD1	TRBV2	-	TRBJ1-1	CASRATGTGGKGDTEAFF	TGTGCCAGCAGAGCTACCGGGACAGGGGGGAAGGGGGACACTGAAGCTTTCTTT
TRBD1	TRBV11-3	-	TRBJ2-3	CASSTGAHGFTDTQYF	TGTGCCAGCAGCACAGGGGCCCACGGGTTTACAGATACGCAGTATTTT
-	TRBV27	-	TRBJ1-2	CASSLRPERYSNYGYTF	TGTGCCAGCAGTTTACGACCCGAAAGGTATTCTAACTATGGCTACACCTTC
TRBD1	TRBV5-1	-	TRBJ1-3	CASSGTGDQPGNTIYF	TGCGCCAGCAGCGGAACAGGGGACCAGCCTGGAAACACCATATATTTT
TRBD1	TRBV7-2	-	TRBJ2-3	CASSLKGGPSTDTQYF	TGTGCCAGCAGCTTAAAAGGGGGCCCTAGCACAGATACGCAGTATTTT
-	TRBV29-1	few	TRBJ1-2	CSVRSALGYTF	TGCAGCGTTCGTTCCGCTTTGGGCTACACCTTC
-	TRBV5-4	-	TRBJ2-7	CASSLERVGEQYF	TGTGCCAGCAGCTTGGAAAGGGTGGGCGAGCAGTACTTC
-	TRBV2	-	TRBJ1-2	CASTNTNYGYTF	TGTGCCAGCACTAATACTAACTATGGCTACACCTTC
-	TRBV21-1	-	TRBJ1-2	CASSKESGGYTF	TGTGCCAGCAGCAAAGAATCGGGGGGCTACACCTTC
-	TRBV5-1	-	TRBJ2-3	CASSWAGPDTQYF	TGCGCCAGCAGCTGGGCGGGGCCAGATACGCAGTATTTT
TRBD2	TRBV5-4	-	TRBJ2-5	CASSFPSGGAQETQYF	TGTGCCAGCAGCTTCCCTAGCGGGGGAGCCCAAGAGACCCAGTACTTC
-	TRBV19	few	TRBJ1-6	CASRKSTAGPYNSPLHF	TGTGCCAGTAGGAAGAGTACCGCCGGCCCCTATAATTCACCCCTCCACTTT
-	TRBV5-6	few	TRBJ2-6	CASSPTTGANVLTF	TGTGCCAGCAGCCCCACGACTGGGGCCAACGTCCTGACTTTC